Listed here are 24 T cell receptor beta chains from one sample, sequenced in a study of T cell clonotyping in hematopoietic cell transplantation (TCRdb year 2021). The meaning of the sample's time point label: recipient sample about 28 days before transplant, after cytoreduction. The library was generated by the immunoSEQ multiplex PCR assay. The source is immuneACCESS, and TCRdb retained only in-frame sequences with V and J called. Part of the clones is not carried over; for the studies checked, unresolved V genes explain less than half of this, and the remainder is unexplained. For this sample there are fewer than 15,000 clones; around four fifths appear just once. Of the sample, 16% falls within the top ten clones. The specimen comprised peripheral blood mononuclear cells, sampled before stem cell transplant. All receptors derive from a man between 60 and 75 years old with acute myeloid leukemia. Some clones in this sample may be carry-over from other donors' samples.

The rearrangement uses TRBV5-4 and TRBJ1-6; no clear D. Trimming shortened V by 2 bases and J by 6 bases, and 12 bases separated the two germline ends. Germline V CDR1 and CDR2: SGHNT, YYREEE (reference sequence). The CDR3 is made up of 15 amino acids. The CDR3 nucleotides read TGTGCCAGCAGCTTAACGGCCACCTCTAATTCACCCCTCCACTTT. Its protein product is CASSLTATSNSPLHF.

V is TRBV6-7 and J is TRBJ1-5; no firm D call. TRBV6-7 is sorted into the ORF group, with uncertain function. The CDR3 sequence is 16 residues long. V lost 6 bases and J 5 bases, leaving 20 bases between the germline ends. The CDR3 nucleotides are TGTGCCAGCAGGCCCCTCCGGCCTCCCCGCGATCAGCCCCAGCATTTT. Its translation: CASRPLRPPRDQPQHF.

The rearrangement uses TRBV9 and TRBJ1-2, with D hard to call. The CDR3 runs 13 residues. Germline values: CDR1 SGDLS, CDR2 YYNGEE. The germline V and J ends were trimmed by 3 bases and 8 bases, with 14 bases remaining between them. The CDR3 sequence is CASSASQAGGYTF. The CDR3 DNA is TGTGCCAGCAGCGCATCGCAAGCTGGAGGCTACACCTTC. Filled out from reference TRBV9 and TRBJ1-2, the complete variable domain reads DSGVTQTPKHLITATGQRVTLRCSPRSGDLSVYWYQQSLDQGLQFLIQYYNGEERAKGNILERFSAQQFPDLHSELNLSSLELGDSALYFCASSASQAGGYTFGSGTRLTVV.

The chain recombines TRBV5-1 with TRBJ2-7; 8 nucleotides align to TRBD2. This CDR3 is built from 15 residues. V shed 3 bases and J 2 bases; nucleotides not matched to a gene: 7. CDR1 and CDR2 (germline): SGHRS, YFSETQ. CDR3 residues: CASSWPQRETYEQYF. The CDR3 bases are TGCGCCAGCAGCTGGCCCCAGCGGGAGACCTACGAGCAGTACTTC. Supplemented by reference TRBV5-1 and TRBJ2-7, the full variable domain reads KAGVTQTPRYLIKTRGQQVTLSCSPISGHRSVSWYQQTPGQGLQFLFEYFSETQRNKGNFPGRFSGRQFSNSRSEMNVSTLELGDSALYLCASSWPQRETYEQYFGPGTRLTVT.

The chain combines TRBV6-5 with TRBJ1-3; D call uncertain. Germline values: CDR1 MNHEY, CDR2 SVGAGI. V dropped 2 bases and J dropped 0 bases, with 8 bases sitting between them. This CDR3 is 15 amino acids long. The chain's CDR3 is CASSYGGISGNTIYF. CDR3 bases: TGTGCCAGCAGTTACGGAGGGATCTCTGGAAACACCATATATTTT.

V is TRBV7-3 and J is TRBJ2-1; 7 bases fit TRBD2. The germline CDR1 and CDR2 sequences are SGHTA and FQGTGA. The V segment lost 2 bases and the J segment 4 bases; nucleotides outside the gene matches: 8. The CDR3 has 16 amino acids. The CDR3 DNA reads TGTGCCAGCAGCTTAGTTGCTAGCGGAGGGTACAATGAGCAGTTCTTC. Translated, it gives CASSLVASGGYNEQFF.

This chain connects TRBV30 to TRBJ1-6, with D maybe TRBD1 (6 bases). V was cut by 5 bases and J by 8 bases, with 13 bases left in between. Germline V gene data show CDR1 as GTSNPN and CDR2 as SVGIG (reference sequence). This CDR3 spans 13 amino acids. In nucleotides, the CDR3 is TGTGCCTGGCGGGTCAGGGGTCATTCACCCCTCCACTTT. Its protein product is CAWRVRGHSPLHF.

This chain links TRBV19 with TRBJ1-5; TRBD1 agrees at 10 bases. There are 16 residues in the CDR3. J gave up 5 bases and V 6 bases, and 10 bases lay outside the gene matches. Germline CDR1 is LNHDA and CDR2 is SQIVND (reference sequence). In nucleotides, the CDR3 is TGTGCCAGTAGAGGCCCGGGACAGGGGAAGGATCAGCCCCAGCATTTT. It translates to CASRGPGQGKDQPQHF.

The gene calls are TRBV11-2 and TRBJ1-2, with 8 bases fitting TRBD1. The V segment lost 5 bases and the J segment 6 bases; nucleotides outside the gene matches: 8. Germline V gives CDR1 SGHAT, CDR2 FQNNGV. The CDR3 sequence is 14 residues long. The CDR3 is CASSPRAGGDGYTF. The CDR3 nucleotides read TGTGCCAGCAGCCCCCGAGCAGGGGGCGATGGCTACACCTTC.

This clone has only a few counts. The chain joins TRBV19 to TRBJ2-7, with a tentative D call TRBD2 (6 bases). Trimming removed 3 bases from V and 6 bases from J, with 12 bases in between. The CDR3 has 13 residues. Germline CDR1 reads LNHDA; CDR2 reads SQIVND (reference sequence). CDR3 protein: CASSIGRGVEQYF. The DNA of the CDR3 is TGTGCCAGTAGTATTGGGCGCGGGGTCGAGCAGTACTTC.

The CDR3, as DNA: TGTGCCAGCAGCTTATCCGCAGGGGTCTCTGGCTACACCTTC. It encodes CASSLSAGVSGYTF. The chain joins TRBV11-2 to TRBJ1-2; the D gene is possibly TRBD1 (6 bases). Germline V CDR1 and CDR2: SGHAT, FQNNGV. This CDR3 spans 14 amino acids. Trimming left V 2 bases short and J 7 bases short, with 14 bases between.

CDR3: CASSPTGDGDYEQYF. The CDR3 DNA reads as TGCGCCAGCAGCCCGACAGGAGATGGGGACTACGAGCAGTACTTC. The gene calls are TRBV5-1 and TRBJ2-7; a weak D match, TRBD1 (6 bases). There are 15 residues in the CDR3. V shed 4 bases and J shed 3 bases, with 17 bases lying between them. The germline V gene encodes CDR1 SGHRS and CDR2 YFSETQ.

This clone was picked up a small number of times. This chain uses TRBV6-5 with TRBJ1-2, with 7 nucleotides matching TRBD1. Germline V gene data show CDR1 as MNHEY and CDR2 as SVGAGI. There are 15 residues in the CDR3. V gave up 8 bases and J gave up 4 bases; unmatched junction bases: 13. CDR3 sequence (DNA): TGTGCCAGCGTCCGTGGCAGGGGGACAATCTATGGCTACACCTTC. The encoded protein is CASVRGRGTIYGYTF.

V usage is TRBV7-3 and J usage is TRBJ2-1; D might be TRBD1 (5 bases). Looked up from germline, CDR1 is SGHTA and CDR2 is FQGTGA. The V gene lost 0 bases and the J gene lost 2 bases, with 11 bases spanning the gap. The CDR3 is made up of 16 amino acids. The CDR3 reads CASSLTQGLTYNEQFF. The CDR3, as DNA: TGTGCCAGCAGCTTAACCCAGGGTTTAACCTACAATGAGCAGTTCTTC.

This sequence joins TRBV6-6 and TRBJ1-2; 7 bases fit TRBD1. The CDR3 contains 15 residues. With 2 bases clipped from V and 0 bases from J, the junction kept 3 bases outside the gene matches. The germline V gene has CDR1 MNHNY and CDR2 SVGAGI (reference sequence). The CDR3 nucleotides read TGTGCCAGCAGTTACGCGACAGGGCCTAACTATGGCTACACCTTC. This gives the protein CASSYATGPNYGYTF.

The V call is TRBV29-1, the J call TRBJ2-7, with 10 bases matching TRBD2. Germline-derived CDR1 and CDR2 are SQVTM and ANQGSEA. CDR3 size: 15 residues. J lost 1 base, V lost 4 bases, and 7 bases had no gene match. The CDR3 sequence: CSVARSGRASYEQYF. DNA for the CDR3: TGCAGCGTTGCACGGAGCGGGAGGGCGTCCTACGAGCAGTACTTC.

The chain uses TRBV6-5 and TRBJ2-3, with D tentatively TRBD1 or TRBD2 (7 bases each). Germline assignment: CDR1 MNHEY and CDR2 SVGAGI. The CDR3 is 15 amino acids. Between the trimmed V and J ends, which lost 8 bases and 1 base, there was a span of 16 bases. The CDR3 bases are TGTGCCAGCCAGGGGAGGGGGCGGGGCACAGATACGCAGTATTTT. As protein: CASQGRGRGTDTQYF.

The gene calls are TRBV7-3 and TRBJ2-2, with D perhaps TRBD1 (5 bases). There are 16 residues in the CDR3. V was clipped by 0 bases and J by 0 bases, with 8 bases between them. Germline V CDR1 and CDR2: SGHTA, FQGTGA. The CDR3 spells CASSLTYRTNTGELFF. Here the CDR3 DNA reads TGTGCCAGCAGCTTAACGTACAGGACGAACACCGGGGAGCTGTTTTTT. Using reference TRBV7-3 and TRBJ2-2 for the parts outside the CDR3, the full variable domain is GAGVSQTPSNKVTEKGKYVELRCDPISGHTALYWYRQSLGQGPEFLIYFQGTGAADDSGLPNDRFFAVRPEGSVSTLKIQRTERGDSAVYLCASSLTYRTNTGELFFGEGSRLTVL.

CDR3 DNA: TGTGCCAGCAGCTTGGAGGGATACTCCACAGATACGCAGTATTTT. This gives the protein CASSLEGYSTDTQYF. This chain uses TRBV5-4 with TRBJ2-3; no reliable D call. V was trimmed by 0 bases and J by 2 bases, leaving 10 bases between them. The germline V gene encodes CDR1 SGHNT and CDR2 YYREEE (reference sequence). There are 15 residues in the CDR3. Looking up the rest from reference TRBV5-4 and TRBJ2-3 gives the full variable domain: ETGVTQSPTHLIKTRGQQVTLRCSSQSGHNTVSWYQQALGQGPQFIFQYYREEENGRGNFPPRFSGLQFPNYSSELNVNALELDDSALYLCASSLEGYSTDTQYFGPGTRLTVL.

This clone was seen a few times. This chain connects TRBV11-2 to TRBJ1-6; D call uncertain. This CDR3 has 13 residues. Trimming removed 4 bases at V and 7 bases at J, with 8 bases between. Germline V gene sequence: CDR1 SGHAT, CDR2 FQNNGV. The CDR3 is CASSSTPNSPLHF. The CDR3 DNA reads as TGTGCCAGCAGCTCCACACCGAATTCACCCCTCCACTTT.

The chain employs TRBV2 and TRBJ1-1, with 8 bases lining up with TRBD1. CDR3 length: 13 amino acids. CDR1 and CDR2 (germline): SNHLY, FYNNEI. Germline trimming cut 6 bases from V and 4 bases from J; bases unmatched to any gene: 4. In DNA form, the CDR3 reads TGTGCCAGCAGCCGGGACAGGACCACTGAAGCTTTCTTT. Protein: CASSRDRTTEAFF. Supplemented by reference TRBV2 and TRBJ1-1, the full variable domain reads EPEVTQTPSHQVTQMGQEVILRCVPISNHLYFYWYRQILGQKVEFLVSFYNNEISEKSEIFDDQFSVERPDGSNFTLKIRSTKLEDSAMYFCASSRDRTTEAFFGQGTRLTVV.

The chain has TRBV7-7 and TRBJ1-2; no definite D call. Germline CDR1 and CDR2: SSHAT and FNYEAQ (reference sequence). Between the trimmed V and J ends, which lost 6 bases and 0 bases, there was a span of 11 bases. CDR3 length equals 14 residues. The CDR3 loop is CASRNQGTNYGYTF. CDR3 nucleotide sequence: TGTGCCAGCAGGAACCAAGGGACTAACTATGGCTACACCTTC. Supplemented by reference TRBV7-7 and TRBJ1-2, the full variable domain reads GAGVSQSPRYKVTKRGQDVTLRCDPISSHATLYWYQQALGQGPEFLTYFNYEAQPDKSGLPSDRFSAERPEGSISTLTIQRTEQRDSAMYRCASRNQGTNYGYTFGSGTRLTVV.

V usage is TRBV19 and J usage is TRBJ1-6, with D unclear. The V end was cut by 3 bases, the J end by 7 bases, with 16 bases between. This CDR3 contains 16 residues. Looked up from germline, CDR1 is LNHDA and CDR2 is SQIVND (reference sequence). CDR3 nucleotide sequence: TGTGCCAGTAGTATGGGGTTCCGGAGACTCAATTCACCCCTCCACTTT. This translates into CASSMGFRRLNSPLHF.

The chain links TRBV5-4 to TRBJ1-1; D is uncertain. Germline lookup yields CDR1 SGHNT and CDR2 YYREEE (reference sequence). V gave up 1 base and J gave up 1 base, with 8 bases separating them. The CDR3 runs to 14 residues. For the CDR3, the DNA is TGTGCCAGCAGCTTGAGAGGCCCGAACACTGAAGCTTTCTTT. Encoded protein: CASSLRGPNTEAFF.